These 28 T cell receptor beta chains were all obtained from the same sample, sequenced in a study of shared clonotypes between healthy human individuals. Repertoires were generated with immunoSEQ multiplex PCR, while TCRdb's copy carries only in-frame clones and drops some. The sample lists over a million clones; 98% were seen once. Specimen: naive CD4+ T cells sorted from blood. Subset denoted: CD45RA+ positively selected. These receptor sequences come from a man aged 30-40 years in good health.

This chain links TRBV14 with TRBJ2-5; 13 bases match TRBD2. Germline loops: CDR1 SGHDN, CDR2 FVKESK. The length of the CDR3 is 17 residues. V dropped 6 bases and J dropped 1; count of bases not matched to a gene: 8. The CDR3 sequence is CASSPGLAGLGQETQYF. DNA of the CDR3: TGTGCCAGCAGTCCGGGACTAGCGGGACTTGGCCAAGAGACCCAGTACTTC.

The chain employs TRBV6-5 and TRBJ2-7, with 9 bases fitting TRBD1. CDR1 and CDR2 from the germline V gene are MNHEY and SVGAGI. With V trimmed by 5 bases and J by 4 bases, 6 bases remained unmatched. The CDR3 is 14 residues long. The CDR3 loop is CASSRTGTGYEQYF. As DNA, the CDR3 is TGTGCCAGCAGTCGTACCGGGACAGGGTACGAGCAGTACTTC.

The rearrangement links TRBV11-2 to TRBJ1-3; no reliable D call. There are 15 residues in the CDR3. Per germline, CDR1 SGHAT and CDR2 FQNNGV. The V and J ends lost 3 bases and 2 bases respectively, with 11 bases between them. CDR3 amino acids: CASSFSRAAGNTIYF. The CDR3 DNA follows: TGTGCCAGCAGCTTCTCACGGGCGGCTGGAAACACCATATATTTT. The full variable domain, rest sourced from reference TRBV11-2 and TRBJ1-3, is EAGVAQSPRYKIIEKRQSVAFWCNPISGHATLYWYQQILGQGPKLLIQFQNNGVVDDSQLPKDRFSAERLKGVDSTLKIQPAKLEDSAVYLCASSFSRAAGNTIYFGEGSWLTVV.

In the case of this clone: A read error may account for a junction end that differs from germline. The chain links TRBV6-6 to TRBJ1-3; a possible D gene is TRBD1 (5 bases). The CDR3 contains 11 residues. Germline-derived CDR1 and CDR2 are MNHNY and SVGAGI (reference sequence). DNA for the CDR3: TGTGCCAGCAGTTCAAATCGACAGAAATTCTTT. Translated: CASSSNRQKFF.

This sequence joins TRBV18 and TRBJ1-2, with TRBD1 matching 9 bases. Germline V lookup: CDR1 KGHSH, CDR2 LQKENI. The CDR3 length is 15 residues. V shed 3 bases and J 8 bases; nucleotides not matched to a gene: 10. CDR3 nucleotide sequence: TGTGCCAGCTCACCCCGCGACAGGGGGTTTGGCGGCTACACCTTC. Amino acids: CASSPRDRGFGGYTF.

The chain employs TRBV6-1 and TRBJ1-5; D remains unclear. Trimming removed 2 bases at V and 3 bases at J, with 8 bases between. Germline V gene sequence: CDR1 MNHNS, CDR2 SASEGT. This CDR3 is built from 14 residues. CDR3 nucleotide sequence: TGTGCCAGCAGTGAAATAATCCACAATCAGCCCCAGCATTTT. Protein sequence: CASSEIIHNQPQHF.

This clone was detected a few times. This chain uses TRBV19 with TRBJ2-3, with D perhaps TRBD1 (5 bases). The length of the CDR3 is 12 residues. V lost 7 bases and J 1 base, leaving 6 bases between the germline ends. Germline CDR1 and CDR2: LNHDA and SQIVND (reference sequence). In DNA, the CDR3 is TGTGCCAGTACAGGGCGCACAGATACGCAGTATTTT. It specifies CASTGRTDTQYF.

This clone appeared once. V usage is TRBV15 and J usage is TRBJ1-5, with D possibly TRBD1 on 6 matching bases. The germline V gene encodes CDR1 LNHNV and CDR2 YYDKDF (reference sequence). The CDR3 is 17 residues long. Trimming removed 1 base at V and 0 bases at J, with 13 bases between. Here the CDR3 DNA reads TGTGCCACCAGCAGAGGAGAGACAGGATTTAGCAATCAGCCCCAGCATTTT. It translates to CATSRGETGFSNQPQHF.

Remarks on this clone: At the DNA level, this CDR3 is encoded by other sequences in the same sample as well. The chain recombines TRBV19 with TRBJ2-7, with TRBD2 matching over 9 bases. V dropped 1 base and J dropped 0; count of bases not matched to a gene: 1. This CDR3 contains 15 residues. Germline V gene lookup returns CDR1 LNHDA and CDR2 SQIVND (reference sequence). DNA for the CDR3: TGTGCCAGTAGTATAGTTAGCGGGAGCTCCTACGAGCAGTACTTC. Protein: CASSIVSGSSYEQYF.

The rearrangement links TRBV5-1 to TRBJ1-1, with a tentative D call TRBD1 (5 bases). Trimming left V 2 bases short and J 7 bases short, with 18 bases between. CDR1 is SGHRS and CDR2 is YFSETQ in the germline V gene. This CDR3 is built from 15 residues. CDR3 bases: TGCGCCAGCAGCTTCCAGGGCACTCATCGGGATGAAGCTTTCTTT. Protein product: CASSFQGTHRDEAFF.

The rearrangement joins TRBV4-1 to TRBJ1-2, with D possibly TRBD1 on 5 matching bases. The length of the CDR3 is 18 residues. Germline CDR1 and CDR2: MGHRA and YSYEKL. V shed 0 bases and J shed 4 bases, with 21 bases lying between them. In DNA form, the CDR3 reads TGCGCCAGCAGCCAAGAGGGTAGGATGAAGGGGCATCGCTATGGCTACACCTTC. Protein sequence: CASSQEGRMKGHRYGYTF.

The rearrangement links TRBV29-1 to TRBJ2-2, with D possibly TRBD2 on 6 matching bases. The CDR3 covers 14 residues. Germline values: CDR1 SQVTM, CDR2 ANQGSEA. The V and J ends lost 3 bases and 2 bases respectively, with 10 bases between them. CDR3 region: CSVDPGVNTGELFF. CDR3 in DNA: TGCAGCGTTGATCCGGGAGTAAACACCGGGGAGCTGTTTTTT.

The J gene is TRBJ1-4, the V gene TRBV5-1; 10 nucleotides agree with TRBD1. V gave up 4 bases and J gave up 7 bases; unmatched junction bases: 7. The germline V gene encodes CDR1 SGHRS and CDR2 YFSETQ. The length of the CDR3 is 15 residues. The CDR3, as DNA: TGCGCCAGCAGCAACCGGGACAGGGGAGCTGAAAAACTGTTTTTT. It specifies CASSNRDRGAEKLFF. The variable domain in full, with the rest retrieved from reference TRBV5-1 and TRBJ1-4, is KAGVTQTPRYLIKTRGQQVTLSCSPISGHRSVSWYQQTPGQGLQFLFEYFSETQRNKGNFPGRFSGRQFSNSRSEMNVSTLELGDSALYLCASSNRDRGAEKLFFGSGTQLSVL.

In its sample, this clone was seen once. The chain employs TRBV25-1 and TRBJ2-7, with 9 nucleotides matching TRBD1. This CDR3 is 16 amino acids long. From germline, CDR1 is MGHDK and CDR2 SYGVNS. V shed 4 bases, J shed 7 bases, and the junction held 14 bases outside the gene matches. The CDR3 is CASSGWGGQGKKEQYF. DNA for the CDR3: TGTGCCAGCAGTGGATGGGGGGGACAGGGTAAGAAAGAGCAGTACTTC.

This sequence joins TRBV27 and TRBJ2-4; D is uncertain. This CDR3 spans 13 amino acids. CDR1 is MNHEY, CDR2 SMNVEV, per germline (reference sequence). V was pared by 1 base and J by 1 base, with 2 bases between. The CDR3 is CASSLWAKNIQYF. The CDR3 DNA is TGTGCCAGCAGTTTATGGGCCAAAAACATTCAGTACTTC.

The J gene is TRBJ1-3, the V gene TRBV5-4, with 7 bases that match TRBD1. CDR3 length: 16 amino acids. Germline trimming cut 0 bases from V and 0 bases from J; bases unmatched to any gene: 3. In germline, CDR1 is SGHNT, CDR2 YYREEE (reference sequence). The CDR3 here is CASSLAGQASGNTIYF. The CDR3 DNA reads as TGTGCCAGCAGCTTGGCCGGACAGGCCTCTGGAAACACCATATATTTT. Based on the CDR3 plus reference TRBV5-4 and TRBJ1-3, the full variable domain is ETGVTQSPTHLIKTRGQQVTLRCSSQSGHNTVSWYQQALGQGPQFIFQYYREEENGRGNFPPRFSGLQFPNYSSELNVNALELDDSALYLCASSLAGQASGNTIYFGEGSWLTVV.

The chain is built from TRBV19 and TRBJ2-5, with D tentatively TRBD2 (7 bases). The CDR3 covers 16 residues. Germline CDR1 is LNHDA and CDR2 is SQIVND (reference sequence). Trimming took 3 bases from V and 5 from J, leaving 19 bases between them. The CDR3 loop is CASSMGGGTAKETQYF. In DNA, the CDR3 is TGTGCCAGTAGTATGGGCGGGGGCACAGCTAAGGAGACCCAGTACTTC. Full variable domain (missing parts from reference TRBV19 and TRBJ2-5): DGGITQSPKYLFRKEGQNVTLSCEQNLNHDAMYWYRQDPGQGLRLIYYSQIVNDFQKGDIAEGYSVSREKKESFPLTVTSAQKNPTAFYLCASSMGGGTAKETQYFGPGTRLLVL.

This chain uses TRBV5-1 with TRBJ1-1, with 8 bases lining up with TRBD1. Germline V lookup: CDR1 SGHRS, CDR2 YFSETQ. Trimming removed 4 bases from V and 0 bases from J; junction bases left unmatched: 5. This CDR3 region has 15 residues. The CDR3 loop reads CASSTTGGVNTEAFF. CDR3 in DNA: TGCGCCAGCAGCACTACAGGGGGAGTGAACACTGAAGCTTTCTTT.

The rearrangement uses TRBV25-1 and TRBJ1-2; D is uncertain. The CDR3 has 10 amino acids. Looked up from germline, CDR1 is MGHDK and CDR2 is SYGVNS. Trimming left V 10 bases short and J 10 bases short, with 13 bases between. The CDR3 region has the DNA TGTGCCACCCTATTCGGGTCCTACACCTTC. Translated: CATLFGSYTF.

The rearrangement uses TRBV28 and TRBJ1-5; tentatively, D is TRBD1 (5 bases). The V gene's germline CDR1 is MDHEN and CDR2 SYDVKM. Trimming took off 3 bases at V and 0 bases at J, with 12 bases between the two ends. There are 16 residues in the CDR3. The CDR3 DNA reads TGTGCCAGCAGTTTCGTGGGGCCACTTAGCAATCAGCCCCAGCATTTT. Protein sequence: CASSFVGPLSNQPQHF.

The chain employs TRBV15 and TRBJ2-7; tentatively, D is TRBD2 (6 bases). Germline CDR1 is LNHNV and CDR2 is YYDKDF (reference sequence). The CDR3 loop spans 14 amino acids. Between the trimmed V and J ends, which lost 2 bases and 0 bases, there was a span of 8 bases. The CDR3 region is CATSRSGDSYEQYF. In DNA form, the CDR3 reads TGTGCCACCAGCAGATCGGGGGACTCCTACGAGCAGTACTTC.

This clone was seen only once. The V and J genes are TRBV5-4 and TRBJ2-5; 13 bases fit TRBD2. The junction had 7 bases not matched to a gene; V was cut back by 0 bases and J by 5 bases. Germline V gene data show CDR1 as SGHNT and CDR2 as YYREEE (reference sequence). This CDR3 spans 17 amino acids. The CDR3 protein is CASSLEPGLAGWETQYF. CDR3 DNA sequence: TGTGCCAGCAGCTTGGAACCGGGACTAGCGGGATGGGAGACCCAGTACTTC.

The gene calls are TRBV28 and TRBJ2-4; D is unclear. The CDR3 runs 19 residues. Germline V gene data show CDR1 as MDHEN and CDR2 as SYDVKM. The V end lost 1 base, the J end lost 0 bases, and 19 bases lay between the germline ends. DNA for the CDR3: TGTGCCAGCAGTTTATTTCACAGAAAACAATCCCTAGCCAAAAACATTCAGTACTTC. Its translation: CASSLFHRKQSLAKNIQYF. The variable domain in full, completed from reference TRBV28 and TRBJ2-4, reads DVKVTQSSRYLVKRTGEKVFLECVQDMDHENMFWYRQDPGLGLRLIYFSYDVKMKEKGDIPEGYSVSREKKERFSLILESASTNQTSMYLCASSLFHRKQSLAKNIQYFGAGTRLSVL.

CDR3 sequence: CASRSTGGRAYNEQFF. The CDR3, as DNA: TGTGCCAGCAGATCTACCGGGGGCAGAGCCTACAATGAGCAGTTCTTC. V usage is TRBV7-9 and J usage is TRBJ2-1, with D perhaps TRBD1 or TRBD2 (6 bases each). The CDR3 loop spans 16 amino acids. Germline V gene sequence: CDR1 SEHNR, CDR2 FQNEAQ (reference sequence). V lost 6 bases and J 2 bases, leaving 17 bases between the germline ends. Complete variable domain (other parts from reference TRBV7-9 and TRBJ2-1): DTGVSQNPRHKITKRGQNVTFRCDPISEHNRLYWYRQTLGQGPEFLTYFQNEAQLEKSRLLSDRFSAERPKGSFSTLEIQRTEQGDSAMYLCASRSTGGRAYNEQFFGPGTRLTVL.

V gene TRBV19 combines with J gene TRBJ2-3, with TRBD2 matching 9 bases. V lost 7 bases and J lost 1; bases outside the gene matches: 3. There are 14 residues in the CDR3. Germline CDR1 is LNHDA and CDR2 is SQIVND (reference sequence). CDR3 nucleotides: TGTGCCAGTATGCGGGAGGGCGGCACAGATACGCAGTATTTT. Protein product: CASMREGGTDTQYF.

The genes are TRBV5-1 and TRBJ1-1; TRBD1 aligns across 10 bases. The J segment lost 0 bases and the V segment lost 3 bases, leaving 5 bases of the junction unmatched. This CDR3 region has 16 residues. The germline V gene encodes CDR1 SGHRS and CDR2 YFSETQ. The CDR3 is CASSYDRGLMNTEAFF. The CDR3, as DNA: TGCGCCAGCAGCTACGACAGGGGGCTAATGAACACTGAAGCTTTCTTT.

CDR3 sequence: CAWNRQEFMNTEAFF. The DNA for the CDR3 is TGTGCCTGGAATCGCCAGGAGTTCATGAACACTGAAGCTTTCTTT. The chain joins TRBV30 to TRBJ1-1; D call uncertain. Germline V gives CDR1 GTSNPN, CDR2 SVGIG (reference sequence). This CDR3 has 15 amino acids. The V end lost 4 bases, the J end lost 0 bases, and 15 bases lay between the germline ends. The entire variable domain, with the rest obtained from reference TRBV30 and TRBJ1-1, is as follows: SQTIHQWPATLVQPVGSPLSLECTVEGTSNPNLYWYRQAAGRGLQLLFYSVGIGQISSEVPQNLSASRPQDRQFILSSKKLLLSDSGFYLCAWNRQEFMNTEAFFGQGTRLTVV.

The chain links TRBV7-8 to TRBJ1-2; D remains ambiguous. The V gene lost 1 base and the J gene lost 6 bases, with 9 bases spanning the gap. The CDR3 is 13 amino acids. Per the germline V gene, CDR1 is SGHVS and CDR2 is FQNEAQ. The CDR3, as DNA: TGTGCCAGCAGCTTAGGAGGCGTGGATGGCTACACCTTC. Amino acids: CASSLGGVDGYTF. The variable domain in full, with the rest retrieved from reference TRBV7-8 and TRBJ1-2, is GAGVSQSPRYKVAKRGQDVALRCDPISGHVSLFWYQQALGQGPEFLTYFQNEAQLDKSGLPSDRFFAERPEGSVSTLKIQRTQQEDSAVYLCASSLGGVDGYTFGSGTRLTVV.